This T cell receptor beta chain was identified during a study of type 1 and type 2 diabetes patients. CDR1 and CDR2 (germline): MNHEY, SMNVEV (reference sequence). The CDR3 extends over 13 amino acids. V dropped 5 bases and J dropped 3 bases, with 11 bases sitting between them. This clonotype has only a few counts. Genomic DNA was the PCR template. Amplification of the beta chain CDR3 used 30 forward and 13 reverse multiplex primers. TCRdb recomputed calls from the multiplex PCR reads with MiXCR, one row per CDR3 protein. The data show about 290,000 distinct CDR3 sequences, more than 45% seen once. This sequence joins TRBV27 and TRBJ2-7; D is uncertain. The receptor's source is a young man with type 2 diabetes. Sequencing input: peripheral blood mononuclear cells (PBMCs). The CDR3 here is CASSDTEDYEQYF. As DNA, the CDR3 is TGTGCCAGCAGTGATACAGAGGACTACGAGCAGTACTTC.